Only one count was recorded for the clone carrying this TCR beta chain. The antigen is unknown. Investigators performed immunoSEQ version v3.0 at survey level. Sequencing used immunoSEQ multiplex PCR; TCRdb keeps in-frame clones, though not all of them. The table includes 15,000 to 20,000 clones, over 60% detected once. The sample is drawn from a study of long-term antiretroviral therapy in people with HIV. General study points: CDR3 lengths in HIV samples spanned a narrower range than controls.

Treatment for all HIV-infected participants took place in the United States. The source of this sequence is a young man with HIV. This specimen consisted of unsorted PBMCs, obtained 0.5 years before starting antiretroviral therapy.

For the CDR3, the DNA is TGTGCCAGCAGTTTAGGGTCGGGCGAAAAACTGTTTTTT. This translates into CASSLGSGEKLFF. The gene calls are TRBV27 and TRBJ1-4; unclear D gene. V shed 2 bases and J shed 8 bases, with 9 bases lying between them. This CDR3 region has 13 residues. Germline CDR1 reads MNHEY; CDR2 reads SMNVEV (reference sequence).